A selection of T cell receptor beta chains follows, all from one sample in a study of blood T cell repertoires in COVID-19. TCRdb's copy holds only in-frame clones and misses some; the assay was immunoSEQ multiplex PCR. The sample comprises approximately 210,000 clones, under 90% of which are singletons, and about 9.8% rests with the top ten. What was sequenced was PBMCs or T cells enriched from blood (not recorded which). The receptors shown here come from a woman aged 45-60 years with acute COVID-19. Each CDR3 is given with its conserved first and last residue. D genes are given only for firm matches. Rows give clone size only sometimes, using once, few, many, or a class for an expanded clone.

v_gene,d_gene,j_gene,abundance,CDR3nt,CDR3aa
TRBV4-3,NA,TRBJ1-4,NA,TGCGCCAGCAGCCATACGTCCAGGGTTAGTGAACTGTTTTTT,CASSHTSRVSELFF
TRBV15,TRBD2,TRBJ2-3,once,TGTGCCACCAGGCTCCTAGCGGGAGGGCCTAACGCAGATACGCAGTATTTT,CATRLLAGGPNADTQYF
TRBV7-9,TRBD2,TRBJ2-2,NA,TGTGCCAGCAGCTTAGCGGGAGGGAGGACCGGGGAGCTGTTTTTT,CASSLAGGRTGELFF
TRBV3-1/TRBV3-2,NA,TRBJ2-2,NA,TGTGCCAGCAGCCGGGGCCAGACCGGGGAGCTGTTTTTT,CASSRGQTGELFF
TRBV6-2/TRBV6-3,TRBD1,TRBJ2-1,NA,TGTGCCAGCAGTTACTCAATACAGGGGGCCTTTAATGAGCAGTTCTTC,CASSYSIQGAFNEQFF
TRBV7-9,TRBD1,TRBJ1-4,NA,TGTGCCAGCAGCCTATTCGTTACGGACAGGGTTGAAAAACTGTTTTTT,CASSLFVTDRVEKLFF
TRBV19,TRBD1,TRBJ2-1,NA,TGTGCCAGTAGTATCTCGACAGGGTACAATGAGCAGTTCTTC,CASSISTGYNEQFF
TRBV28,TRBD1,TRBJ1-5,NA,TGTGCCAGCAGGGACAGGGGGCATAGCAATCAGCCCCAGCATTTT,CASRDRGHSNQPQHF
TRBV19,NA,TRBJ2-7,once,TGTGCCAGTAGTATAGCCGGGATATACTACGAGCAGTACTTC,CASSIAGIYYEQYF
TRBV29-1,TRBD1,TRBJ2-7,NA,TGCAGCGTACAGGGGGCCTACGAGCAGTACTTC,CSVQGAYEQYF
TRBV10-3,NA,TRBJ2-1,NA,TGTGCCATCAGCCCCCCTGGGCAGATCAATGAGCAGTTCTTC,CAISPPGQINEQFF
TRBV18,TRBD2,TRBJ2-7,NA,TGTGCCAGCTTACTAGCGGGGGGGCCCTACGAGCAGTACTTC,CASLLAGGPYEQYF
TRBV27,TRBD1,TRBJ1-1,NA,TGTGCCAGCGAGGGACAGGGGAACACTGAAGCTTTCTTT,CASEGQGNTEAFF
TRBV18,TRBD2,TRBJ2-3,NA,TGTGCCAGCTCATCCCTAGCGGGGGGGGCCACAGATACGCAGTATTTT,CASSSLAGGATDTQYF
TRBV6-5,NA,TRBJ2-3,NA,TGTGCCAGCACCAAGGCTGGCAGGGTGGCAGATACGCAGTATTTT,CASTKAGRVADTQYF
TRBV7-9,NA,TRBJ1-5,few,TGTGCCAGCAGCTTAGGTGGGCCCCTGGGCAAGCCCCAGCATTTT,CASSLGGPLGKPQHF
TRBV7-2,TRBD1,TRBJ2-3,once,TGTGCCAGCAGCCCGCGACAGGGGAGGGATACGCAGTATTTT,CASSPRQGRDTQYF
TRBV3-1/TRBV3-2,TRBD2,TRBJ2-3,NA,TGTGCCAGCAGCCAAGATCGGCGGGGGGGTACAGATACGCAGTATTTT,CASSQDRRGGTDTQYF
TRBV18,TRBD1,TRBJ2-7,NA,TGTGCCAGCTCACCGAGTGGGACAGGGACCACCGAGCAGTACTTC,CASSPSGTGTTEQYF
TRBV5-5,NA,TRBJ2-7,NA,TGTGCCAGCAGCCCTGGGGGGGCGAGATACGAGCAGTACTTC,CASSPGGARYEQYF
TRBV12-3/TRBV12-4,TRBD1,TRBJ2-7,NA,TGTGCCAGCAGTTCTACCGACAGGGGCGAGCAGTACTTC,CASSSTDRGEQYF
TRBV19,NA,TRBJ1-2,NA,TGTGCCAGTAGCCGGGCGCAGGGAATTTATGGCTACACCTTC,CASSRAQGIYGYTF
TRBV5-1,NA,TRBJ1-2,once,TGCGCCAGCAGCTTGGTGGCGGGGGCTCTCCATGGCTACACCTTC,CASSLVAGALHGYTF
TRBV4-1,NA,TRBJ2-1,NA,TGCGCCAGCAGCCAAGATCTCGGTTTGGTGTATGAGCAGTTCTTC,CASSQDLGLVYEQFF
TRBV28,NA,TRBJ2-7,NA,TGTGCCAGCAGCCGGGGACTCCAGTCCTACGAGCAGTACTTC,CASSRGLQSYEQYF
TRBV28,NA,TRBJ2-1,NA,TGTGCCAGCAGTTCCAAGCGGTTTACCTTGGGGTATGAGCAGTTCTTC,CASSSKRFTLGYEQFF
TRBV7-3,NA,TRBJ2-1,many,TGTGCCAGCAGCCCTTCCGCCAATAAGCCCAATGAGCAGTTCTTC,CASSPSANKPNEQFF
TRBV7-9,NA,TRBJ1-4,NA,TGTGCCAGCAGCTTAGGGACAGCGGCCAATGAAAAACTGTTTTTT,CASSLGTAANEKLFF
TRBV10-2,NA,TRBJ1-2,NA,TGCGCCAGCACCCGGAGACAGCAAAGGGGCTATGGCTACACCTTC,CASTRRQQRGYGYTF
TRBV28,TRBD1,TRBJ1-1,NA,TGTGCCAGCAGTTTATTAGGGGGCAACACTGAAGCTTTCTTT,CASSLLGGNTEAFF
TRBV12-3/TRBV12-4,TRBD1,TRBJ2-7,NA,TGTGCCAGCAGTCTGGGACAGAGGGGTAGGTACTTC,CASSLGQRGRYF
TRBV7-9,NA,TRBJ2-7,NA,TGTGCCAGCAGCTTATTAGGAGTCGGGTCCTACGAGCAGTACTTC,CASSLLGVGSYEQYF
TRBV18,TRBD1,TRBJ1-3,NA,TGTGCCAGCTCGACCGGGACAGGGGGAAACACCATATATTTT,CASSTGTGGNTIYF
TRBV6-2/TRBV6-3,TRBD2,TRBJ2-5,NA,TGTGCCAGCAGTTACCCGATGATATCTGGACTAGCGAATCAAGAGACCCAGTACTTC,CASSYPMISGLANQETQYF
TRBV30,TRBD1,TRBJ2-2,NA,TGTGCCTGGAGAGGAAAGGACAGGGTGGCCGGGGAGCTGTTTTTT,CAWRGKDRVAGELFF
TRBV20-1,TRBD1,TRBJ2-1,NA,TGCAGTGCCAGTCAGGGACAGGGGAATAGCGGGTTTGGCCGCTCCTACAATGAGCAGTTCTTC,CSASQGQGNSGFGRSYNEQFF
TRBV6-5,TRBD1,TRBJ1-2,NA,TGTGCCAGTAAACGGGGACAGGGTAACTATGGCTACACCTTC,CASKRGQGNYGYTF
TRBV12-3/TRBV12-4,TRBD1,TRBJ2-1,NA,TGTGCCAGCAGTTTGGGACAGGGCGGTGAGCAGTTCTTC,CASSLGQGGEQFF
TRBV5-1,NA,TRBJ2-2,NA,TGCGCCAGCAGCTCACTGGCACAGGGTGGGGAGCTGTTTTTT,CASSSLAQGGELFF
TRBV5-1,TRBD1,TRBJ2-7,NA,TGCGCCAGCAGCTGGACGACAGGGGGTTACTACGAGCAGTACTTC,CASSWTTGGYYEQYF
TRBV21-1,NA,TRBJ2-7,NA,TGTGCCAGCAGCAATGCCCTTGAGGACAGGGGCTACGAGCAGTACTTC,CASSNALEDRGYEQYF
TRBV11-3,NA,TRBJ2-5,NA,TGTGCCAGCAGCCAACGGGCAGGACTCCAAGAGACCCAGTACTTC,CASSQRAGLQETQYF
TRBV2,TRBD2,TRBJ2-2,NA,TGTGCCAGCAGCTCAACCGGGACTAGCACCGGGGAGCTGTTTTTT,CASSSTGTSTGELFF
TRBV3-1/TRBV3-2,NA,TRBJ2-7,NA,TGTGCCAGCAGCCAACCTTCGAGCTTCCACGAGCAGTACTTC,CASSQPSSFHEQYF
TRBV7-9,NA,TRBJ2-3,NA,TGTGCCAGCGGTCACCCTGGGGGAGGTAAGACAGATACGCAGTATTTT,CASGHPGGGKTDTQYF
TRBV28,NA,TRBJ2-1,NA,TGTGCCAGCGGCGAGGCCTCCGCCTTCCCCAATGAGCAGTTCTTC,CASGEASAFPNEQFF
TRBV6-5,NA,TRBJ1-2,NA,TGTGCCAGCAGTTACTCAACAGGGCCAGGTGGCTACACCTTC,CASSYSTGPGGYTF
TRBV5-1,TRBD2,TRBJ2-1,once,TGCGCCAGCAGCAGGCAAGCGGGGGCCTCCAATGAGCAGTTCTTC,CASSRQAGASNEQFF
TRBV18,NA,TRBJ2-5,NA,TGTGCCAGCTCACCACTGGCCCAAGAGACCCAGTACTTC,CASSPLAQETQYF
TRBV19,TRBD2,TRBJ2-1,NA,TGTGCCAGTAGGGTAACTAGCGGGAGGGATGAGCAGTTCTTC,CASRVTSGRDEQFF
TRBV5-6,NA,TRBJ1-1,NA,TGTGCCAGCAGCTTAAAAGGGGTTGAAGCTTTCTTT,CASSLKGVEAFF
TRBV4-3,TRBD1,TRBJ1-1,NA,TGCGCCAGCAGCCAAGTAATGGCAGGGGGCAGTTTGAACACTGAAGCTTTCTTT,CASSQVMAGGSLNTEAFF
TRBV5-1,TRBD1,TRBJ1-6,NA,TGCGCCAGCAGCCGTAACCCACCGGGACAGGGCAATTCACCCCTCCACTTT,CASSRNPPGQGNSPLHF
TRBV7-2,TRBD2,TRBJ2-2,NA,TGTGCCAGCAGCTCCGGGACTAGAGGGCCCGGGGAGCTGTTTTTT,CASSSGTRGPGELFF
TRBV2,NA,TRBJ1-2,few,TGTGCCAGCGAAGAACAAACAGGGTCTGGTGGCTACACCTTC,CASEEQTGSGGYTF
TRBV28,NA,TRBJ2-3,NA,TGTGCCAGCAGTTTGTCTGGAGGAGGGACAGATACGCAGTATTTT,CASSLSGGGTDTQYF
TRBV28,NA,TRBJ1-2,NA,TGTGCCAGCAGGGAGACTGCTAACTATGGCTACACCTTC,CASRETANYGYTF
TRBV5-8,TRBD2,TRBJ2-1,once,TGTGCCAGCAGCGACTCGCGGGGGTACAATGAGCAGTTCTTC,CASSDSRGYNEQFF
TRBV28,TRBD1,TRBJ1-2,NA,TGTGCCAGCAGTACAGGACAGGGGGCATTACCTCCTACCCCCGGCTACACCTTC,CASSTGQGALPPTPGYTF
TRBV18,NA,TRBJ1-3,NA,TGTGCCAGCTCACCAAGCGCGGGCGACTCTGGAAACACCATATATTTT,CASSPSAGDSGNTIYF